The 26 T cell receptor beta chains below come from one sample, sequenced in a study of shared clonotypes between healthy human individuals. Sequencing used immunoSEQ multiplex PCR; TCRdb keeps in-frame clones, though not all of them. The sample consists of more than 2,000,000 clones, 90% to 95% of them appearing once. The sequenced sample consisted of naive CD4+ T cells from PBMCs. As to subset: CD45RA+ positively selected. The receptors here all came from a man aged 18 to 30 in good health. Some clones in this sample may be carry-over from other donors' samples.

The gene calls are TRBV5-5 and TRBJ2-2; perhaps TRBD1 as D (5 bases). This CDR3 is 15 amino acids long. The V gene lost 4 bases and the J gene lost 1 base, with 11 bases spanning the gap. Germline V gene lookup returns CDR1 SGHKS and CDR2 YYEKEE (reference sequence). CDR3 protein: CASSHPGRNTGELFF. DNA of the CDR3: TGTGCCAGCAGCCACCCAGGGCGGAACACCGGGGAGCTGTTTTTT.

For the CDR3, the DNA is TGCGCCAGCAGCTTTCGGACAGGGGTAAGGCAAGAGACCCAGTACTTC. This gives the protein CASSFRTGVRQETQYF. The V and J genes are TRBV5-1 and TRBJ2-5; 9 nucleotides align to TRBD1. The trim removed 2 bases at V and 2 bases at J, leaving 7 bases unmatched. Germline V CDR1 and CDR2: SGHRS, YFSETQ. The CDR3 totals 16 residues.

V gene TRBV9 combines with J gene TRBJ1-3; D is perhaps TRBD1 (5 bases). CDR1 SGDLS and CDR2 YYNGEE come from the germline V gene. Trimming removed 0 bases at V and 4 bases at J, with 14 bases between. The CDR3 length is 16 residues. For the CDR3, the DNA is TGTGCCAGCAGCGTAGAACCAGGGCACCCAGGAAACACCATATATTTT. It translates to CASSVEPGHPGNTIYF.

A remark on this clone: Other DNA sequences in this sample translate to the same CDR3. The V call is TRBV5-1, the J call TRBJ2-2; a possible D gene is TRBD1 (5 bases). The CDR3 consists of 14 residues. In germline, CDR1 is SGHRS, CDR2 YFSETQ. V was clipped by 5 bases and J by 4 bases, with 12 bases between them. CDR3 loop: CASSFGQGTGELFF. The CDR3 coding sequence is TGCGCCAGCAGTTTCGGCCAGGGCACCGGGGAGCTGTTTTTT.

This rearrangement joins TRBV9 to TRBJ2-1; 8 nucleotides align to TRBD2. Losses at the gene ends were 1 base for V and 9 bases for J; bases not matched to a gene: 6. CDR1 and CDR2 from the germline V gene are SGDLS and YYNGEE. The CDR3 covers 14 residues. The CDR3 protein is CASSVTGGLGEQFF. The CDR3 nucleotides are TGTGCCAGCAGCGTAACGGGAGGGCTTGGTGAGCAGTTCTTC.

The chain has TRBV7-2 and TRBJ2-2; D may be TRBD2 (5 bases). The CDR3 is made up of 15 amino acids. V lost 3 bases and J lost 1, with 9 bases in between. Germline CDR1 is SGHTA and CDR2 is FQGNSA. CDR3 coding DNA: TGTGCCAGCAGCTTCGCTAGCAGGAACACCGGGGAGCTGTTTTTT. Its translation: CASSFASRNTGELFF.

As regards this clone: The same CDR3 arises from other DNA sequences in this sample as well. V gene TRBV28 combines with J gene TRBJ2-5; D perhaps matches TRBD2 (5 bases). The CDR3 is 14 amino acids. Germline CDR1 MDHEN, CDR2 SYDVKM. The germline V and J ends were trimmed by 5 bases and 0 bases, with 10 bases remaining between them. This CDR3 reads CASSRGRNQETQYF. The DNA of the CDR3 is TGTGCCAGCAGTCGAGGGCGGAACCAAGAGACCCAGTACTTC.

The rearrangement uses TRBV28 and TRBJ1-3; D ambiguous. Trimming stripped 3 bases from V and 2 bases from J, with 11 bases between. Germline CDR1 and CDR2: MDHEN and SYDVKM. The CDR3 sequence is 15 residues long. The CDR3 here is CASSLVGRTGNTIYF. The CDR3 DNA is TGTGCCAGCAGTTTGGTCGGCAGAACTGGAAACACCATATATTTT.

Comment on this clone: Other DNA sequences of this sample code for an identical CDR3. The chain recombines TRBV5-1 with TRBJ1-1, with TRBD1 matching over 11 bases. The CDR3 spans 14 residues. Per germline, CDR1 SGHRS and CDR2 YFSETQ. Unmatched junction bases numbered 4, after V lost 4 bases and J lost 5 bases. Here the CDR3 DNA reads TGCGCCAGCAGCGTGGGACAGGGGGATACTGAAGCTTTCTTT. It translates to CASSVGQGDTEAFF.

V usage is TRBV6-5 and J usage is TRBJ1-2; D is possibly TRBD1 (5 bases). V lost 6 bases to trimming and J lost 6 bases, with 20 bases between them. Germline V gene lookup returns CDR1 MNHEY and CDR2 SVGAGI. The CDR3 sequence is 15 residues long. The CDR3 DNA follows: TGTGCCAGCAGCCCGCAGGGAGCTCGGTTCGATGGCTACACCTTC. It yields the protein CASSPQGARFDGYTF.

The chain recombines TRBV29-1 with TRBJ2-3; D might be TRBD1 (6 bases). CDR1 is SQVTM, CDR2 ANQGSEA, per germline. Trimming took 5 bases from V and 2 from J, leaving 20 bases between them. There are 16 residues in the CDR3. In DNA form, the CDR3 reads TGCAGCGTTAGTTCGCGGAGTGGGGGCTACACAGATACGCAGTATTTT. Encoded protein: CSVSSRSGGYTDTQYF.

The V gene is TRBV5-5, the J gene TRBJ1-2; D uncertain. Trimming shortened V by 0 bases and J by 2 bases, and 14 bases separated the two germline ends. The V gene's germline CDR1 is SGHKS and CDR2 YYEKEE (reference sequence). The CDR3 covers 16 residues. The CDR3 spells CASSLAVPTGNYGYTF. CDR3 bases: TGTGCCAGCAGCTTGGCCGTACCTACGGGCAACTATGGCTACACCTTC.

The chain has TRBV27 and TRBJ1-1, with TRBD1 matching over 8 bases. V lost 3 bases, J lost 6 bases, and 6 bases stayed unmatched. The CDR3 runs 14 residues. Germline loops: CDR1 MNHEY, CDR2 SMNVEV (reference sequence). CDR3 sequence reads: CASSFVAGGSEAFF. Here the CDR3 DNA reads TGTGCCAGCAGTTTCGTCGCAGGGGGCTCTGAAGCTTTCTTT.

The chain recombines TRBV7-9 with TRBJ1-5, with a tentative D call TRBD1 (6 bases). V lost 5 bases and J 2 bases, leaving 16 bases between the germline ends. The CDR3 covers 16 residues. Germline CDR1 SEHNR, CDR2 FQNEAQ (reference sequence). The CDR3 is CASSPARGGGNQPQHF. The DNA of the CDR3 is TGTGCCAGCAGCCCCGCTAGAGGGGGGGGCAATCAGCCCCAGCATTTT.

This chain connects TRBV4-1 to TRBJ1-5; D ambiguous. The CDR3 is 14 amino acids. V shed 0 bases and J shed 6 bases, with 9 bases lying between them. Germline CDR1 reads MGHRA; CDR2 reads YSYEKL. DNA of the CDR3: TGCGCCAGCAGCCAAGATTTTGTAACTCAGCCCCAGCATTTT. Residues: CASSQDFVTQPQHF.

The chain recombines TRBV27 with TRBJ2-2, with a tentative D call TRBD2 (5 bases). V shed 6 bases and J shed 4 bases, with 27 bases lying between them. Germline-derived CDR1 and CDR2 are MNHEY and SMNVEV (reference sequence). The CDR3 totals 19 residues. The CDR3, as DNA: TGTGCCAGCAGCCGAACCAGAGTTGATAGGGCTCGGGGCACCGGGGAGCTGTTTTTT. As protein: CASSRTRVDRARGTGELFF.

This clone was seen a single time. The genes are TRBV27 and TRBJ2-2, with 10 bases identical to TRBD1. This CDR3 is built from 16 residues. Germline assignment: CDR1 MNHEY and CDR2 SMNVEV (reference sequence). The ends lost 7 bases at V and 6 bases at J; junction bases unmatched: 11. The CDR3 loop reads CASTPAGTGASGELFF. The CDR3 DNA reads TGTGCCAGCACCCCGGCCGGGACAGGGGCTTCCGGGGAGCTGTTTTTT.

The rearrangement links TRBV11-2 to TRBJ2-3; the match to TRBD2 covers 11 bases. The CDR3 extends over 17 amino acids. The V gene end was trimmed by 6 bases and the J gene end by 5 bases; junction bases not matched to a gene: 13. Germline V gene data show CDR1 as SGHAT and CDR2 as FQNNGV. The CDR3 reads CASSSILAGVTGDTQYF. In DNA form, the CDR3 reads TGTGCCAGCAGTTCGATACTAGCGGGAGTGACGGGAGATACGCAGTATTTT.

About this clone itself: Additional DNA sequences in this sample encode the identical CDR3. The chain is built from TRBV15 and TRBJ1-2; D gene ambiguous. The CDR3 length is 12 residues. Trimming left V 1 base short and J 5 bases short, with 5 bases between. Looked up from germline, CDR1 is LNHNV and CDR2 is YYDKDF (reference sequence). The CDR3 DNA is TGTGCCACCAGCAGAGTAGGTTATGGCTACACCTTC. Translating gives CATSRVGYGYTF.

With respect to this clone: The identical CDR3 is also encoded by other nucleotide sequences in the sample. CDR3 DNA sequence: TGTGCCAGCAGTGTACTAGCGGGATACAATGAGCAGTTCTTC. Translation gives CASSVLAGYNEQFF. This chain uses TRBV25-1 with TRBJ2-1, with 10 bases identical to TRBD2. V lost 4 bases and J lost 4; bases outside the gene matches: 1. Germline CDR1 is MGHDK and CDR2 is SYGVNS. The CDR3 consists of 14 residues.

Note on this clone: Sequence at one end of the junction differs from germline and may be a read error. The V call is TRBV5-4, the J call TRBJ1-4, with a tentative D call TRBD1 (5 bases). This CDR3 is built from 15 residues. From germline, CDR1 is SGHNT and CDR2 YYREEE (reference sequence). The CDR3 is CASSLEPGHNEQLFF. In nucleotides, the CDR3 is TGTGCCAGCAGCTTGGAGCCGGGGCATAATGAACAACTGTTTTTT. The variable domain in full, completed from reference TRBV5-4 and TRBJ1-4, reads ETGVTQSPTHLIKTRGQQVTLRCSSQSGHNTVSWYQQALGQGPQFIFQYYREEENGRGNFPPRFSGLQFPNYSSELNVNALELDDSALYLCASSLEPGHNEQLFFGSGTQLSVL.

V is TRBV25-1 and J is TRBJ2-5, with a tentative D call TRBD1 (5 bases). The end of the DNA fits TRBJ2-7 better, so the J call may be wrong. Looked up from germline, CDR1 is MGHDK and CDR2 is SYGVNS. This CDR3 is 13 amino acids long. CDR3 DNA: TGTGCCAGCAGTGGGACAAGAGACTACGAGCAGTACTTC. This gives the protein CASSGTRDYEQYF.

This chain connects TRBV7-9 to TRBJ2-3; TRBD2 aligns across 11 bases. Per the germline V gene, CDR1 is SEHNR and CDR2 is FQNEAQ (reference sequence). V gave up 3 bases and J gave up 4 bases; unmatched junction bases: 6. CDR3 length equals 16 residues. As DNA, the CDR3 is TGTGCCAGCAGCTTTGTAGCGGGAGGGCCGGCAGATACGCAGTATTTT. Protein sequence: CASSFVAGGPADTQYF.

This chain joins TRBV18 and TRBJ1-1; TRBD1 might be the D (6 bases). Germline V gives CDR1 KGHSH, CDR2 LQKENI. Between the trimmed V and J ends, which lost 3 bases and 0 bases, there was a span of 17 bases. This CDR3 has 17 amino acids. The CDR3 bases are TGTGCCAGCTCACCGAATACAGGGCTGGGAATGAACACTGAAGCTTTCTTT. Protein: CASSPNTGLGMNTEAFF. Full variable domain (missing parts from reference TRBV18 and TRBJ1-1): NAGVMQNPRHLVRRRGQEARLRCSPMKGHSHVYWYRQLPEEGLKFMVYLQKENIIDESGMPKERFSAEFPKEGPSILRIQQVVRGDSAAYFCASSPNTGLGMNTEAFFGQGTRLTVV.

CDR3 nucleotides: TGTGCCAGCAGCATGGCTCGGGACCACTACAATGAGCAGTTCTTC. Amino acids: CASSMARDHYNEQFF. The chain uses TRBV27 and TRBJ2-1, with D perhaps matching TRBD1 or TRBD2 (5 bases each). From germline, CDR1 is MNHEY and CDR2 SMNVEV (reference sequence). The length of the CDR3 is 15 residues. Trimming shortened V by 6 bases and J by 3 bases, and 15 bases separated the two germline ends.

The rearrangement joins TRBV27 to TRBJ2-1, with 10 bases lining up with TRBD2. The junction had 10 bases not matched to a gene; V was cut back by 3 bases and J by 5 bases. The CDR3 sequence is 17 residues long. Germline CDR1 MNHEY, CDR2 SMNVEV (reference sequence). The CDR3 DNA reads as TGTGCCAGCAGTTTGCACATGCTAGCGGGAGTAGACAATGAGCAGTTCTTC. Its protein is CASSLHMLAGVDNEQFF.